This T cell receptor (beta chain) was recorded in a study of cytotoxic CD8 clonotypes in ibrutinib-treated CLL. Whole-study context: The taking of response samples occurred after a median roughly twelve months of treatment, with a range of 6 to 36. An average of about 250,000 productive templates and some 100,000 productive rearrangements was obtained per sample.

About this clone itself: What it binds is unknown.

TCRdb's table, derived via immunoSEQ multiplex PCR, lists solely in-frame clones and lacks some. The data show 76,000 or so clones, with around four fifths seen just once and about 39% held by the top ten. Study-level points and caveats: Baseline clonality, above age-matched healthy donor levels, tracked circulating CD8+ T-cell counts.

The TCR sequence derives from a human donor with chronic lymphocytic leukemia. The sequenced sample was PBMCs, obtained after 24 months of ibrutinib treatment.

CDR3 bases: TGTGCCAGTAGTCGGGACTTTGGGGGCGAGCAGTACTTC. Amino acids: CASSRDFGGEQYF. The chain is built from TRBV19 and TRBJ2-7; possible D gene TRBD2, 6 bases. V lost 5 bases to trimming and J lost 6 bases, with 14 bases between them. The CDR3 totals 13 residues. The V gene's germline CDR1 is LNHDA and CDR2 SQIVND (reference sequence).